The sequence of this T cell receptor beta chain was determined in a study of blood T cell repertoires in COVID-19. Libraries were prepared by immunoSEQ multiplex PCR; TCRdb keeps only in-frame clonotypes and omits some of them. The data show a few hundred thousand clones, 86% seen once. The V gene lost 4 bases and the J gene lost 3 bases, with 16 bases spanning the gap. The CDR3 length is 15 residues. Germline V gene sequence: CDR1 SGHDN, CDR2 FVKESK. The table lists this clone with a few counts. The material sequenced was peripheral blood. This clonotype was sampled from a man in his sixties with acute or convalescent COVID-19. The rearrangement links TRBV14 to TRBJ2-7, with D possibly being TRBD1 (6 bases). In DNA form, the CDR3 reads TGTGCCAGCAGCCGAGAGATGACAGGTTACTACGAGCAGTACTTC. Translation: CASSREMTGYYEQYF. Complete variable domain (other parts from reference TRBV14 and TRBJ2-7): EAGVTQFPSHSVIEKGQTVTLRCDPISGHDNLYWYRRVMGKEIKFLLHFVKESKQDESGMPNNRFLAERTGGTYSTLKVQPAELEDSGVYFCASSREMTGYYEQYFGPGTRLTVT.